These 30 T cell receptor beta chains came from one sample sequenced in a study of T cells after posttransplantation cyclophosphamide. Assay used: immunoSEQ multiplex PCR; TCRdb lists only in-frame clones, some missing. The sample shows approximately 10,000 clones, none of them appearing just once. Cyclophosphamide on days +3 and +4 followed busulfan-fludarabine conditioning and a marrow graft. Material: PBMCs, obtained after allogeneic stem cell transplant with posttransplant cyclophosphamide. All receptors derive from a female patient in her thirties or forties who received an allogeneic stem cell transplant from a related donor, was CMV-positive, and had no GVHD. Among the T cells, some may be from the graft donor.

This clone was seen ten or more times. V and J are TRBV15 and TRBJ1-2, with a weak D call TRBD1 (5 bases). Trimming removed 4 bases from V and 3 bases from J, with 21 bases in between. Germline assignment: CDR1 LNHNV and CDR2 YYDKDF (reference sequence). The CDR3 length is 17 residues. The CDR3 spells CATSINKGRGDYYGYTF. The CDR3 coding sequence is TGTGCCACCAGCATCAATAAAGGGAGAGGGGATTACTATGGCTACACCTTC.

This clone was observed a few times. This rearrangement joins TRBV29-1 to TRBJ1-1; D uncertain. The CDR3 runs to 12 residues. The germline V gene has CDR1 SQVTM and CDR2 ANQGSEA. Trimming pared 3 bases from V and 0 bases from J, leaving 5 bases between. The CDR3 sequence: CSVEQLNTEAFF. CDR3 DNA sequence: TGCAGCGTTGAGCAGTTGAACACTGAAGCTTTCTTT.

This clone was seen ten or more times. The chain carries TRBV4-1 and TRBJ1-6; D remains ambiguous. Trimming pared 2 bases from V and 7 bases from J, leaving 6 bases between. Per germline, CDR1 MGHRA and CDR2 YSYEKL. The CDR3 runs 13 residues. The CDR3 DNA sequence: TGCGCCAGCAGCCAAACCCTAAATTCACCCCTCCACTTT. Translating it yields CASSQTLNSPLHF.

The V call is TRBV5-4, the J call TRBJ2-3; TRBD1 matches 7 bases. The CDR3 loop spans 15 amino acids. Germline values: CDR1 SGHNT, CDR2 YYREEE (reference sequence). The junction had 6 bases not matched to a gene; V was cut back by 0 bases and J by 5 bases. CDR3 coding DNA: TGTGCCAGCAGCTTGGAGGGACAGTGGAAAGATACGCAGTATTTT. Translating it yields CASSLEGQWKDTQYF. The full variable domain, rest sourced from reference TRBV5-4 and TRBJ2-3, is ETGVTQSPTHLIKTRGQQVTLRCSSQSGHNTVSWYQQALGQGPQFIFQYYREEENGRGNFPPRFSGLQFPNYSSELNVNALELDDSALYLCASSLEGQWKDTQYFGPGTRLTVL.

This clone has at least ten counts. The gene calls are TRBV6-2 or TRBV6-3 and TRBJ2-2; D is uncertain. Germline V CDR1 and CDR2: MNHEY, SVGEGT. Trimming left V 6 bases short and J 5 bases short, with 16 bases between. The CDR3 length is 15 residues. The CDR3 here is CASREGWMRTGELFF. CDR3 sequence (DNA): TGTGCCAGCAGGGAAGGGTGGATGAGGACCGGGGAGCTGTTTTTT.

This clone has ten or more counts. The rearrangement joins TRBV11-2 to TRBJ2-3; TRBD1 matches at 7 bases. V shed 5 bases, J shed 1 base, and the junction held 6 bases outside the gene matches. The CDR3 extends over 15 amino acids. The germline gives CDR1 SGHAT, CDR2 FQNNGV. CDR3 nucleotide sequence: TGTGCCAGCAGCATAACAGGGGATCGCACAGATACGCAGTATTTT. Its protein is CASSITGDRTDTQYF.

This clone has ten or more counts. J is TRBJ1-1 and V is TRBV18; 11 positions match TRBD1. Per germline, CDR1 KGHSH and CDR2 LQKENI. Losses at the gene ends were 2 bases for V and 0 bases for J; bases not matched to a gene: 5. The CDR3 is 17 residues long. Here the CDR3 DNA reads TGTGCCAGCTCACCAGGGACAGGGGGTGGGGTGAACACTGAAGCTTTCTTT. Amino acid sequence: CASSPGTGGGVNTEAFF.

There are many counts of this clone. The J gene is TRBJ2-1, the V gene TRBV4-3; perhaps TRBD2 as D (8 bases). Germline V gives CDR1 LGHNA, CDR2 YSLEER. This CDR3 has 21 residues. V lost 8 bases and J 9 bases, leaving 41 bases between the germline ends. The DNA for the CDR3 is TGCGCCAGCGTCTCAAAGGACAGGATGATAACTAGCGGAGCGGGCTGTGGTGAGCAGTTCTTC. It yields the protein CASVSKDRMITSGAGCGEQFF.

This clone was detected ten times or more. DNA for the CDR3: TGTGCCAGCTCACCGCAGGGCGTAGGCTACGAGCAGTACTTC. Translation: CASSPQGVGYEQYF. The V and J genes are TRBV18 and TRBJ2-7, with a tentative D call TRBD1 (5 bases). The CDR3 length is 14 residues. The V gene's germline CDR1 is KGHSH and CDR2 LQKENI. V was clipped by 3 bases and J by 3 bases, with 12 bases between them.

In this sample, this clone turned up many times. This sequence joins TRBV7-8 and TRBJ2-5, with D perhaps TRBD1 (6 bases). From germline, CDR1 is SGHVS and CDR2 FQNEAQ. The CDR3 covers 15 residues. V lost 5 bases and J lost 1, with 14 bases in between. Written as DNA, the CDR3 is TGTGCCAGCAGCCCCGGACAGAAGATCCAAGAGACCCAGTACTTC. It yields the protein CASSPGQKIQETQYF.

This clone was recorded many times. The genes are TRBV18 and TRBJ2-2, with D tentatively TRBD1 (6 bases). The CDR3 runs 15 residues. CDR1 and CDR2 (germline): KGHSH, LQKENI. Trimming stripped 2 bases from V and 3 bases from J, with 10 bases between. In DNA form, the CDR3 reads TGTGCCAGCTCACCAGGGGGCGGCGACACCGGGGAGCTGTTTTTT. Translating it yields CASSPGGGDTGELFF. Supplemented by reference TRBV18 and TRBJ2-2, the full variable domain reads NAGVMQNPRHLVRRRGQEARLRCSPMKGHSHVYWYRQLPEEGLKFMVYLQKENIIDESGMPKERFSAEFPKEGPSILRIQQVVRGDSAAYFCASSPGGGDTGELFFGEGSRLTVL.

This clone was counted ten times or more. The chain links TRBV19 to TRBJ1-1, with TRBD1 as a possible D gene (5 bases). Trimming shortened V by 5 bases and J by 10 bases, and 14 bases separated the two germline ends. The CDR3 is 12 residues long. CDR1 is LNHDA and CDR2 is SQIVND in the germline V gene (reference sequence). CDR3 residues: CASSSGLLVAFF. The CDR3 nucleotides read TGTGCCAGTAGTTCGGGACTCCTGGTAGCTTTCTTT. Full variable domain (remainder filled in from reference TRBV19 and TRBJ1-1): DGGITQSPKYLFRKEGQNVTLSCEQNLNHDAMYWYRQDPGQGLRLIYYSQIVNDFQKGDIAEGYSVSREKKESFPLTVTSAQKNPTAFYLCASSSGLLVAFFGQGTRLTVV.

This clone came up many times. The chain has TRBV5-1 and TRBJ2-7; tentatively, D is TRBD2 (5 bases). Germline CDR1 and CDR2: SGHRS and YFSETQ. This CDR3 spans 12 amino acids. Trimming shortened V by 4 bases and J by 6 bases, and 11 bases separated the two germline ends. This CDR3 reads CASSLTGSEQYF. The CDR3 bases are TGCGCCAGCAGCCTCACGGGGAGCGAGCAGTACTTC.

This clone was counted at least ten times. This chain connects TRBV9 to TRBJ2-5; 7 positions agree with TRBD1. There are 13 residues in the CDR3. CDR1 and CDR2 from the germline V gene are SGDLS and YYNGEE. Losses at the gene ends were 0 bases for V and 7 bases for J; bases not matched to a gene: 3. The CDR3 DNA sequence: TGTGCCAGCAGCGTAGTTGCAGGGGGGACCCAGTACTTC. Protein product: CASSVVAGGTQYF.

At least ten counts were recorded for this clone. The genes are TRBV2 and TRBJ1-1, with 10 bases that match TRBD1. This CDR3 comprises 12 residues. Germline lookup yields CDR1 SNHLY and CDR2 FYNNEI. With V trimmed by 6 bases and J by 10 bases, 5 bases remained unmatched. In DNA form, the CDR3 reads TGTGCCAGCAGATCTTGGACAGGGGGAGCTTTCTTT. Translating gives CASRSWTGGAFF.

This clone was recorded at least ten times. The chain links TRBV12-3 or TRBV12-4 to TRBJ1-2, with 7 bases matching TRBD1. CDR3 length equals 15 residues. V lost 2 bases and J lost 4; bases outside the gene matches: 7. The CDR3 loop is CASSLRRGLSYGYTF. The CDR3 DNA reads TGTGCCAGCAGTTTACGCAGGGGGTTGAGCTATGGCTACACCTTC.

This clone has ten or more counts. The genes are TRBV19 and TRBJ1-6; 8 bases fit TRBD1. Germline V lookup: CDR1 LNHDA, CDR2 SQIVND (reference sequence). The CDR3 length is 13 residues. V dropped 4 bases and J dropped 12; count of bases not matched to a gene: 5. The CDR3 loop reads CASSTGQALPLHF. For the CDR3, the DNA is TGTGCCAGTAGTACGGGACAGGCCCTACCCCTCCACTTT.

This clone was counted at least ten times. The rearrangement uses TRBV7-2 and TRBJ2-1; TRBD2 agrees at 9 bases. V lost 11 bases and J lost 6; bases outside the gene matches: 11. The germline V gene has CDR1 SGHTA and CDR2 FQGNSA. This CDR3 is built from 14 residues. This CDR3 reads CAPLGSGGLNEQFF. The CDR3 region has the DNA TGTGCCCCACTCGGGAGCGGGGGGCTCAATGAGCAGTTCTTC. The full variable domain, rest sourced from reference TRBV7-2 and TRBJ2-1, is GAGVSQSPSNKVTEKGKDVELRCDPISGHTALYWYRQSLGQGLEFLIYFQGNSAPDKSGLPSDRFSAERTGGSVSTLTIQRTQQEDSAVYLCAPLGSGGLNEQFFGPGTRLTVL.

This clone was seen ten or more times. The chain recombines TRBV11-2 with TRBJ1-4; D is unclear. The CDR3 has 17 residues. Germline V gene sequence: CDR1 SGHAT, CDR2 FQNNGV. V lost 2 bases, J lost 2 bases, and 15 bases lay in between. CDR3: CASSLTGSSTTNEKLFF. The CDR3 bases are TGTGCCAGCAGCTTAACGGGGTCAAGTACGACTAATGAAAAACTGTTTTTT.

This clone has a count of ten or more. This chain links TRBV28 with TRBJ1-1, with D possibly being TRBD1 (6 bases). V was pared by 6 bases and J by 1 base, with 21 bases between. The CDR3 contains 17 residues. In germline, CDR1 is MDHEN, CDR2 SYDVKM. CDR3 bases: TGTGCCAGCAGAGTCTGGACAGCCCAGGGAGGGAACACTGAAGCTTTCTTT. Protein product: CASRVWTAQGGNTEAFF.

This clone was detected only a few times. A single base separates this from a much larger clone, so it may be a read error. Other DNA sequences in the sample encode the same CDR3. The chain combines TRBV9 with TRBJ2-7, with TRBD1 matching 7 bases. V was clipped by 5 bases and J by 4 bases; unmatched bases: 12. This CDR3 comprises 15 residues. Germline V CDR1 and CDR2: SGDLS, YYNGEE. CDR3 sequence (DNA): TGTGCCAGCAGTTTCAAACAGGGGACGGCATACGAGCAGTACTTC. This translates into CASSFKQGTAYEQYF.

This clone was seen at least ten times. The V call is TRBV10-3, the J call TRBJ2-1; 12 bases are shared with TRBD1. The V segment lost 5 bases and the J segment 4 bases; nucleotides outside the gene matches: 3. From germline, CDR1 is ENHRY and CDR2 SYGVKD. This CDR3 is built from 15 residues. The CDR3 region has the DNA TGTGCCATCAGTTGGGACAGGGGGCGGTACAATGAGCAGTTCTTC. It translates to CAISWDRGRYNEQFF.

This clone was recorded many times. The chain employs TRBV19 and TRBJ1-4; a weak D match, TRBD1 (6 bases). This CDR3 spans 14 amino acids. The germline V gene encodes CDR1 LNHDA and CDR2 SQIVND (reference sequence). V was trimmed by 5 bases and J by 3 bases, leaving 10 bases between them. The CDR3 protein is CASSLDSPNEKLFF. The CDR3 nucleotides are TGTGCCAGTAGTTTGGACAGCCCTAATGAAAAACTGTTTTTT. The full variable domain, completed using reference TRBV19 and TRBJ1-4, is DGGITQSPKYLFRKEGQNVTLSCEQNLNHDAMYWYRQDPGQGLRLIYYSQIVNDFQKGDIAEGYSVSREKKESFPLTVTSAQKNPTAFYLCASSLDSPNEKLFFGSGTQLSVL.

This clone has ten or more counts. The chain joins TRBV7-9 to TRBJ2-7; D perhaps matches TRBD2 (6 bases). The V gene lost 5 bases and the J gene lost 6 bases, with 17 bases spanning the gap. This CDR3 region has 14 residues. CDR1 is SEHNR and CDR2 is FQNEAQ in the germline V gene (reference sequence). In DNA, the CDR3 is TGTGCCAGCAGCCATCGTTCGGGGGAACTCGAGCAGTACTTC. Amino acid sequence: CASSHRSGELEQYF.

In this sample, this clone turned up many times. In DNA form, the CDR3 reads TGTGCCAGCAGTGACTCTTATGCGGGGGTCGATGAGCAGTTCTTC. Translation: CASSDSYAGVDEQFF. This sequence joins TRBV6-4 and TRBJ2-1; TRBD2 matches at 7 bases. This CDR3 is built from 15 residues. Germline lookup yields CDR1 MRHNA and CDR2 SNTAGT. The V and J ends lost 0 bases and 8 bases, in that order; junction bases with no gene match: 7.

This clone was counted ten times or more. CDR3 sequence reads: CASSDASRTGASTGELFF. The CDR3, as DNA: TGTGCCAGCAGTGACGCGAGCCGGACAGGGGCGAGCACCGGGGAGCTGTTTTTT. The chain links TRBV2 to TRBJ2-2, with 9 bases aligning to TRBD1. The germline V gene has CDR1 SNHLY and CDR2 FYNNEI. CDR3 length: 18 amino acids. V was clipped by 3 bases and J by 4 bases; unmatched bases: 12. The whole variable domain, filled in from reference TRBV2 and TRBJ2-2, reads EPEVTQTPSHQVTQMGQEVILRCVPISNHLYFYWYRQILGQKVEFLVSFYNNEISEKSEIFDDQFSVERPDGSNFTLKIRSTKLEDSAMYFCASSDASRTGASTGELFFGEGSRLTVL.

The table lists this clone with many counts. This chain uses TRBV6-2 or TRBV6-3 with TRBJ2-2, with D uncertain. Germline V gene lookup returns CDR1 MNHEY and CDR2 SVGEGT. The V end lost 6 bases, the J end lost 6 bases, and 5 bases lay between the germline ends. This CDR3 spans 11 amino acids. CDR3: CASSPSGELFF. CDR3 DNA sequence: TGTGCCAGCAGCCCTTCCGGGGAGCTGTTTTTT.

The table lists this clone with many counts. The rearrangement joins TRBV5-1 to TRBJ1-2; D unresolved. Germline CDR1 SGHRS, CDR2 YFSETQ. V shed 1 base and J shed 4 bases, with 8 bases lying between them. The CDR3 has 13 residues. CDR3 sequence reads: CASSLPSPYGYTF. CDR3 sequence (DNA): TGCGCCAGCAGCTTGCCCTCCCCCTATGGCTACACCTTC.

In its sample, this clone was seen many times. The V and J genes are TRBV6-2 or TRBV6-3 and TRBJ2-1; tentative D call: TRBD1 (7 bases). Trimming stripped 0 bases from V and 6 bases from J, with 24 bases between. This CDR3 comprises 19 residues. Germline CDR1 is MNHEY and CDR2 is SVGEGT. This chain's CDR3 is CASSYSDWRGRPRINEQFF. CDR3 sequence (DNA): TGTGCCAGCAGTTACTCGGACTGGAGGGGGCGCCCCAGAATCAATGAGCAGTTCTTC.

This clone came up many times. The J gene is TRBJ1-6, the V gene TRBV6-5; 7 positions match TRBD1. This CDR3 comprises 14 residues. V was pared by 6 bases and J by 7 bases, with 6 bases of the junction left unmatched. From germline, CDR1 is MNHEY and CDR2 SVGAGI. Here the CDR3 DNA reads TGTGCCAGCAGGTACGACAGGGCCAATTCACCCCTCCACTTT. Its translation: CASRYDRANSPLHF.